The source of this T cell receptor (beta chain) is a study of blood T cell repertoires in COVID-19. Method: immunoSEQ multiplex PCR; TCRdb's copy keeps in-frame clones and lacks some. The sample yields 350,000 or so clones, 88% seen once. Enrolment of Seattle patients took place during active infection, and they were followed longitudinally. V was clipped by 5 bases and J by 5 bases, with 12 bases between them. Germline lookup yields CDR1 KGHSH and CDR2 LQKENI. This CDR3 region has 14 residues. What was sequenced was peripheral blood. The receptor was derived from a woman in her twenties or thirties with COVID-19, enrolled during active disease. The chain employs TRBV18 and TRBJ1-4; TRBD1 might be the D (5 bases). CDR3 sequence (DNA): TGTGCCAGCTCAAGAGGGGAGGACAATGAAAAACTGTTTTTT. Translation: CASSRGEDNEKLFF.